Below, 22 T cell receptor beta chains from the same sample are listed, as sequenced in a study of patients and donors after allogeneic stem cell transplantation. MiXCR was run by TCRdb on the RT-PCR reads, yielding one entry per CDR3 protein. Among about 23,000 distinct CDR3 sequences, about 28% were seen once, and the ten largest hold roughly half. Sequenced: blood, either unsorted or a sorted T cell fraction (not recorded which). The receptors shown here come from a human donor who was either an allogeneic HSCT recipient or a stem cell or donor lymphocyte infusion donor (not recorded which). It is not recorded whose cells these are; they may come from a transplant donor.

This clonotype was seen repeatedly, ten times or more. The chain is built from TRBV5-6 and TRBJ1-2; D is unclear. V was pared by 2 bases and J by 8 bases, with 7 bases between. Germline-derived CDR1 and CDR2 are SGHDT and YYEEEE. This CDR3 region has 11 residues. The CDR3 reads CASSLLGGYTF. The CDR3 DNA sequence: TGTGCCAGCAGCTTACTCGGAGGCTACACCTTC.

The chain links TRBV6-5 to TRBJ1-1, with 7 bases matching TRBD1. Per germline, CDR1 MNHEY and CDR2 SVGAGI. This CDR3 is 12 amino acids long. V dropped 5 bases and J dropped 7; count of bases not matched to a gene: 4. CDR3 sequence (DNA): TGTGCCAGCAGTAAGACAGGGTATGAAGCTTTCTTT. As protein: CASSKTGYEAFF.

The chain employs TRBV28 and TRBJ1-2; a weak D match, TRBD1 (5 bases). The V end was cut by 8 bases, the J end by 4 bases, with 17 bases between. Per the germline V gene, CDR1 is MDHEN and CDR2 is SYDVKM. This CDR3 contains 14 residues. The DNA of the CDR3 is TGTGCCAGCCGCCTACACAGGAATATCTATGGCTACACCTTC. This codes for CASRLHRNIYGYTF.

This clonotype was picked up many times. The junction differs from germline at one of its ends, possibly a read error. CDR3 DNA: TGTGCCAGCAGCCTAGGGGGGCTAAGGACTGCCTTC. Translation gives CASSLGGLRTAF. V gene TRBV12-3 or TRBV12-4 combines with J gene TRBJ1-2, with D possibly matching TRBD1 (6 bases). The CDR3 is 12 residues long.

This chain connects TRBV20-1 to TRBJ1-3; no firm D call. The V end was cut by 4 bases, the J end by 4 bases, with 14 bases between. The CDR3 has 14 residues. The germline CDR1 and CDR2 sequences are DFQATT and SNEGSKA (reference sequence). CDR3: CSANEGAFGNTIYF. As DNA, the CDR3 is TGCAGTGCTAATGAGGGAGCGTTCGGAAACACCATATATTTT.

Many counts were recorded for this clonotype. This chain's CDR3 is CSASTLTGYNEQFF. The CDR3 DNA reads TGCAGTGCTAGTACCCTGACAGGGTACAATGAGCAGTTCTTC. The V and J genes are TRBV20-1 and TRBJ2-1; 7 nucleotides line up with TRBD1. With V trimmed by 3 bases and J by 4 bases, 6 bases remained unmatched. CDR3 length: 14 amino acids. Germline CDR1 is DFQATT and CDR2 is SNEGSKA (reference sequence).

This clonotype was picked up a small number of times. This chain links TRBV10-3 with TRBJ1-2; perhaps TRBD1 as D (6 bases). This CDR3 spans 12 amino acids. Germline CDR1 ENHRY, CDR2 SYGVKD. V was trimmed by 10 bases and J by 6 bases, leaving 15 bases between them. CDR3 residues: CASRTAEHGYTF. The CDR3 DNA reads as TGTGCCAGTAGGACAGCAGAGCATGGCTACACCTTC.

J is TRBJ1-1 and V is TRBV2, with a weak D call TRBD1 (6 bases). Germline V lookup: CDR1 SNHLY, CDR2 FYNNEI. CDR3 length equals 15 residues. The ends were cut back, 5 bases at V and 1 base at J, with 14 bases in the middle. The CDR3 bases are TGTGCCAGCAGTCCCGGGGGGCTGCCGAACACTGAAGCTTTCTTT. Encoded protein: CASSPGGLPNTEAFF. The full variable domain, its missing parts supplied by reference TRBV2 and TRBJ1-1, is EPEVTQTPSHQVTQMGQEVILRCVPISNHLYFYWYRQILGQKVEFLVSFYNNEISEKSEIFDDQFSVERPDGSNFTLKIRSTKLEDSAMYFCASSPGGLPNTEAFFGQGTRLTVV.

Only a few counts were recorded for this clonotype. The rearrangement links TRBV15 to TRBJ2-1, with TRBD2 matching over 9 bases. CDR3 size: 16 residues. Germline CDR1 and CDR2: LNHNV and YYDKDF (reference sequence). V lost 3 bases and J lost 2; bases outside the gene matches: 5. The chain's CDR3 is CATSSPQRGAYNEQFF. CDR3 DNA sequence: TGTGCCACCAGCAGTCCACAGCGGGGGGCCTACAATGAGCAGTTCTTC.

This sequence joins TRBV9 and TRBJ2-3; 8 positions match TRBD2. The germline V gene encodes CDR1 SGDLS and CDR2 YYNGEE. Trimming removed 4 bases from V and 3 bases from J; junction bases left unmatched: 7. The CDR3 runs 15 residues. CDR3 sequence (DNA): TGTGCCAGCAGCACAAGCGGGGGAGGGACAGATACGCAGTATTTT. Translated: CASSTSGGGTDTQYF.

The genes are TRBV7-2 and TRBJ1-4; the D is unclear. The CDR3 covers 12 residues. CDR1 and CDR2 (germline): SGHTA, FQGNSA. The V end was cut by 5 bases, the J end by 6 bases, with 7 bases between. The CDR3 sequence: CASSPQDEKLFF. The CDR3 DNA reads TGTGCCAGCAGCCCCCAGGATGAAAAACTGTTTTTT.

The chain is built from TRBV6-6 and TRBJ1-1; D not resolved. CDR3 length equals 11 residues. The V end was cut by 6 bases, the J end by 10 bases, with 12 bases between. The germline gives CDR1 MNHNY, CDR2 SVGAGI (reference sequence). CDR3 coding DNA: TGTGCCAGCAGCGCAGGCGGTGGAGCTTTCTTT. Its protein product is CASSAGGGAFF.

The gene calls are TRBV10-3 and TRBJ1-1; D perhaps matches TRBD1 (6 bases). Germline V lookup: CDR1 ENHRY, CDR2 SYGVKD. This CDR3 contains 13 residues. With 7 bases removed from V and 1 base from J, the gap between germline ends came to 10 bases. CDR3 region: CAITSTGNTEAFF. The CDR3 nucleotides read TGTGCCATCACCTCGACAGGGAACACTGAAGCTTTCTTT.

This chain uses TRBV20-1 with TRBJ1-2; TRBD1 matches 10 bases. Trimming took 4 bases from V and 2 from J; bases not matched to a gene: 7. The CDR3 has 15 residues. Germline values: CDR1 DFQATT, CDR2 SNEGSKA (reference sequence). CDR3: CSAKMTGGINYGYTF. The DNA of the CDR3 is TGCAGTGCTAAAATGACAGGGGGCATAAACTATGGCTACACCTTC.

V and J are TRBV5-1 and TRBJ1-1; D remains unclear. The CDR3 has 14 residues. Germline-derived CDR1 and CDR2 are SGHRS and YFSETQ. The V gene lost 0 bases and the J gene lost 7 bases, with 13 bases spanning the gap. The CDR3 DNA follows: TGCGCCAGCAGCTTGGGACCGTCGGCCAGTGAAGCTTTCTTT. Amino acids: CASSLGPSASEAFF.

The genes are TRBV9 and TRBJ1-1; tentative D call: TRBD1 (6 bases). Looked up from germline, CDR1 is SGDLS and CDR2 is YYNGEE. Trimming stripped 0 bases from V and 4 bases from J, with 13 bases between. The CDR3 extends over 15 amino acids. CDR3 nucleotides: TGTGCCAGCAGCGTAGAAGGGGCGGGGGCCACTGAAGCTTTCTTT. Translating gives CASSVEGAGATEAFF.

This clonotype has only one observation. This chain links TRBV9 with TRBJ2-1; TRBD2 aligns across 9 bases. The trim removed 0 bases at V and 6 bases at J, leaving 4 bases unmatched. Germline CDR1 SGDLS, CDR2 YYNGEE. The CDR3 is made up of 15 amino acids. The DNA of the CDR3 is TGTGCCAGCAGCGTAGTGGGACTAGCAGCCAATGAGCAGTTCTTC. Translation gives CASSVVGLAANEQFF.

There are a few counts of this clonotype. The rearrangement joins TRBV6-1 to TRBJ1-2, with a possible D match to TRBD1 (5 bases). CDR3 length: 15 amino acids. Trimming removed 0 bases from V and 5 bases from J, with 13 bases in between. From germline, CDR1 is MNHNS and CDR2 SASEGT. CDR3 loop: CASSEALAGWYGYTF. CDR3 bases: TGTGCCAGCAGTGAAGCTTTGGCAGGGTGGTATGGCTACACCTTC.

This clonotype was seen a few times. The genes are TRBV5-1 and TRBJ2-3; no clear D gene. Germline CDR1 and CDR2: SGHRS and YFSETQ. The V end was cut by 4 bases, the J end by 2 bases, with 8 bases between. This CDR3 is 13 amino acids long. CDR3 in amino acids: CASSGWFTDTQYF. The CDR3 coding sequence is TGCGCCAGCAGCGGATGGTTCACAGATACGCAGTATTTT.

This clonotype was counted between two and nine times. The chain employs TRBV28 and TRBJ1-1, with D tentatively TRBD1 (5 bases). V was pared by 8 bases and J by 1 base, with 14 bases between. Germline V CDR1 and CDR2: MDHEN, SYDVKM. This CDR3 is 14 amino acids long. CDR3 residues: CASGPGQQNTEAFF. The CDR3 coding sequence is TGTGCCAGCGGCCCGGGGCAGCAGAACACTGAAGCTTTCTTT.

The J gene is TRBJ1-1, the V gene TRBV20-1, with 9 bases aligning to TRBD1. The CDR3 is 16 residues long. The germline CDR1 and CDR2 sequences are DFQATT and SNEGSKA (reference sequence). V shed 5 bases and J 3 bases; nucleotides not matched to a gene: 13. The CDR3 region is CSAPRGDRARDTEAFF. CDR3 DNA: TGCAGTGCTCCAAGGGGGGACAGGGCACGGGACACTGAAGCTTTCTTT.

The chain links TRBV7-9 to TRBJ1-2; possibly TRBD1 for D (5 bases). Germline CDR1 and CDR2: SEHNR and FQNEAQ (reference sequence). Trimming left V 6 bases short and J 4 bases short, with 15 bases between. This CDR3 comprises 14 residues. The CDR3 DNA is TGTGCCAGCAGTTCTGCTTTGCAGGGCTATGGCTACACCTTC. Translation: CASSSALQGYGYTF.